One sample yielded the 6 T cell receptor beta chains listed below, sequenced in a study of OX40 agonist ivuxolimab in advanced cancers. Receptor amplification or capture employed the immunoSEQ multiplex PCR assay. This is the immuneACCESS table as TCRdb keeps it, with only in-frame sequences that have V and J called. A part of the clones is gone; compared with another copy, unresolved V genes explain less than half, and the rest is unexplained. A total of about 45,000 clones appear in this sample, about 90% of them only once. 0.38% of the sample goes to the ten largest clones. Specimen: CD4+ or CD8+ T cells sorted from blood, collected in a trial of the OX40 agonist ivuxolimab. All receptors derive from an adult with an advanced solid tumor such as melanoma, head and neck, liver or kidney cancer.

The chain recombines TRBV7-9 with TRBJ1-5; D gene unclear. Germline loops: CDR1 SEHNR, CDR2 FQNEAQ (reference sequence). This CDR3 has 13 amino acids. V was cut by 4 bases and J by 3 bases, with 7 bases left in between. CDR3 amino acids: CASSSTTNQPQHF. The CDR3 DNA is TGTGCCAGCAGCTCTACTACCAATCAGCCCCAGCATTTT.

By share of the sample, this clone is medium-sized. One end of the junction varies from germline; a read error may be responsible. The chain carries TRBV30 and TRBJ2-5; D might be TRBD1 (7 bases). Germline assignment: CDR1 GTSNPN and CDR2 SVGIG (reference sequence). The CDR3 is 13 residues long. CDR3 region: CARRDSRSATQYF. The CDR3 DNA reads as TGTGCCCGGAGGGACAGCCGCAGTGCGACCCAGTACTTC.

This clone was observed a single time. The rearrangement links TRBV19 to TRBJ2-2, with D possibly matching TRBD2 (5 bases). V lost 7 bases and J lost 7, with 13 bases in between. The V gene's germline CDR1 is LNHDA and CDR2 SQIVND (reference sequence). The CDR3 sequence is 13 residues long. The CDR3: CASNGLLGGELFF. The DNA for the CDR3 is TGTGCCAGTAACGGACTCCTCGGCGGGGAGCTGTTTTTT.

This clone was observed a handful of times. The J gene is TRBJ1-2, the V gene TRBV6-5; 7 bases map to TRBD1. From germline, CDR1 is MNHEY and CDR2 SVGAGI. CDR3 length: 15 residues. The V segment lost 0 bases and the J segment 1 base; nucleotides outside the gene matches: 2. The CDR3 here is CASSYSRQGNYGYTF. CDR3 DNA: TGTGCCAGCAGTTACTCCCGACAGGGTAACTATGGCTACACCTTC.

V usage is TRBV7-7 and J usage is TRBJ2-5; a possible D gene is TRBD2 (5 bases). CDR1 is SSHAT and CDR2 is FNYEAQ in the germline V gene (reference sequence). The V end lost 4 bases, the J end lost 2 bases, and 11 bases lay between the germline ends. The CDR3 is 14 amino acids. CDR3 sequence reads: CASSSSGEQETQYF. The CDR3 coding sequence is TGTGCCAGCAGCTCGTCCGGGGAACAAGAGACCCAGTACTTC. The entire variable domain, with the rest obtained from reference TRBV7-7 and TRBJ2-5, is as follows: GAGVSQSPRYKVTKRGQDVTLRCDPISSHATLYWYQQALGQGPEFLTYFNYEAQPDKSGLPSDRFSAERPEGSISTLTIQRTEQRDSAMYRCASSSSGEQETQYFGPGTRLLVL.

This rearrangement joins TRBV7-8 to TRBJ2-1; TRBD2 might be the D (6 bases). The V gene's germline CDR1 is SGHVS and CDR2 FQNEAQ. This CDR3 comprises 18 residues. The ends were cut back, 4 bases at V and 6 bases at J, with 25 bases in the middle. The CDR3 DNA is TGTGCCAGCAGCTGGATCTTCGGAGGGGTCAGAGACCTCAATGAGCAGTTCTTC. Its protein product is CASSWIFGGVRDLNEQFF.